This T cell receptor beta chain comes out of a study of T-cell memory formation after mild COVID-19. Findings and limits, study-wide: Day 37-peaking second-wave clones had unconfirmed SARS-CoV-2 specificity. From day 15 to 85, contracting clones were balanced between CD4 and CD8, whereas later expanders leaned toward CD4+. Pre-infection memory held some responding clones, suggesting pre-existing cross-reactive T cells responded.

This clonotype was seen a handful of times. Its antigen remains unknown. V lost 0 bases to trimming and J lost 5 bases, with 17 bases between them. Germline V gives CDR1 MNHEY, CDR2 SVGAGI. CDR3 length equals 16 residues. One entry per CDR3 protein results from TCRdb running MiXCR on the 5' RACE reads. The sample includes hundreds of thousands of distinct CDR3 sequences, roughly 17% of them seen just once. The TCR sequence derives from an adult woman who had mild COVID-19 (a few samples of this study predate the infection). Cell type and time point are not known. The sample was PBMCs or a T cell subset sorted from them (not recorded which). The chain combines TRBV6-5 with TRBJ2-7, with D possibly matching TRBD2 (6 bases). CDR3: CASSYSGPGVGHEQYF. CDR3 nucleotides: TGTGCCAGCAGTTACTCGGGTCCGGGGGTCGGCCACGAGCAGTACTTC.